These T cell receptor beta chains were read from a single sample in a study of T cells in tuberculosis. TCRdb keeps only in-frame clones here, not all; method: immunoSEQ multiplex PCR. The data contain approximately 29,000 clones, 90% of them singletons. The specimen was PBMCs. The source is a donor aged 10 to 29 with latent tuberculosis or without tuberculosis infection. Each CDR3 is given with its conserved first and last residue. D genes are given only for firm matches.

D | J | V | DNA | CDR3
- | TRBJ1-2 | TRBV28 | TGTGCCAGCAGTCCCCCCCTGACAGGCCACTATGGCTACACCTTC | CASSPPLTGHYGYTF
TRBD2 | TRBJ2-1 | TRBV7-3 | TGTGCCAGCAGCTCCCGCGGGGGGGACTACAATGAGCAGTTCTTC | CASSSRGGDYNEQFF
- | TRBJ1-5 | TRBV18 | TGTGCCAGCTCACCCCAGGGTATCCCCCAGCATTTT | CASSPQGIPQHF
- | TRBJ2-7 | TRBV19 | TGTCCCATACAGGGCTACGAGCAGTACTTC | CPIQGYEQYF
- | TRBJ2-7 | TRBV20-1 | TGCAATGCTAGATATGGGAGCGAGCAGTACTTC | CNARYGSEQYF
TRBD1 | TRBJ2-3 | TRBV7-9 | TGTGCCAGCAGCTTGACTCCGGGACAGGGGTTTGATACGCAGTATTTT | CASSLTPGQGFDTQYF
TRBD1 | TRBJ1-1 | TRBV6-4 | TGTGCCAGCAGTGCCAGGGACAGCACTGAAGCTTTCTTT | CASSARDSTEAFF
- | TRBJ1-4 | TRBV6-6 | TGTGCCAGCAGACAGGGCTGGGAAAAACTGTTTTTT | CASRQGWEKLFF
TRBD1 | TRBJ1-2 | TRBV6-1 | TGTGCCAGCAGTGAAGGACAGGGAGCTAACTATGGCTACACCTTC | CASSEGQGANYGYTF
- | TRBJ2-7 | TRBV5-4 | TGTGCCAGCAGCTTGCGACTTGCCCAAGGGGGAGAGCAGTACTTC | CASSLRLAQGGEQYF
TRBD2 | TRBJ2-1 | TRBV27 | TGTGCCAGCAGTACCCTAGCGGAGCTCTACAATGAGCAGTTCTTC | CASSTLAELYNEQFF
- | TRBJ1-1 | TRBV5-8 | TGTGCCAGCAGCTTGGCCGGGTTGGTGAACACTGAAGCTTTCTTT | CASSLAGLVNTEAFF
- | TRBJ1-2 | TRBV19 | TGTGCCAGTAGTATCGGGGGGACAGGCTACACCTTC | CASSIGGTGYTF
- | TRBJ2-2 | TRBV2 | TGTGCCAGCACAATTGGGGAGCTTCTCCCCGGGGAGCTGTTTTTT | CASTIGELLPGELFF
- | TRBJ1-1 | TRBV6-5 | TGTGCCAGCAGTTACTCGAGCTTGAACACTGAAGCTTTCTTT | CASSYSSLNTEAFF
TRBD2 | TRBJ2-5 | TRBV25-1 | TGTGCCAGCAGCACGAAGGTCCTAGCGGGGGGGGCGAGGGAGACCCAGTACTTC | CASSTKVLAGGARETQYF
TRBD2 | TRBJ2-3 | TRBV4-2 | TGTGCCAGCAGCCAAGCTGTAGCGGGGGGCGGGACCACAGATACGCAGTATTTT | CASSQAVAGGGTTDTQYF
TRBD1 | TRBJ1-2 | TRBV29-1 | TGCAGCGTTGCCTTGGACAGGGAAGGCTACACCTTC | CSVALDREGYTF
- | TRBJ1-1 | TRBV5-5 | TGTGCCAGCAGCTTACAGGGGAACACTGAAGCTTTCTTT | CASSLQGNTEAFF
- | TRBJ2-7 | TRBV11-2 | TGTGCCAGCAGCCGGGCCCCGGCGGGGCGAACCTACGAGCAGTACTTC | CASSRAPAGRTYEQYF
- | TRBJ2-5 | TRBV6-6 | TGTGCCAGCAGTTACTCGACCCAGGGGGAGACCCAGTACTTC | CASSYSTQGETQYF
- | TRBJ1-3 | TRBV13 | TGTGCCAGCAGCTTAGAGGCCCGGGACTTCATATATTTT | CASSLEARDFIYF
TRBD1 | TRBJ1-2 | TRBV28 | TGTGCCAGCAGAAAAACCGGGACAGAAATCTATGGCTACACCTTC | CASRKTGTEIYGYTF
TRBD1 | TRBJ1-4 | TRBV27 | TGTGCCAGCAGTCCCCACAGGGGATCTGAAAAACTGTTTTTT | CASSPHRGSEKLFF
TRBD1 | TRBJ1-4 | TRBV5-1 | TGCGCCAGCAGCGCCACTAGACAGGGTGGCGGTGAAAAACTGTTTTTT | CASSATRQGGGEKLFF
TRBD1 | TRBJ2-2 | TRBV10-3 | TGTGCCATCAGTGGAAACAGGGGAACCGGGGAGCTGTTTTTT | CAISGNRGTGELFF
TRBD2 | TRBJ2-1 | TRBV4-1 | TGCGCCAGCAGCCAACTCACTGTAGCGGGGGGAGGGAATGAGCAGTTCTTC | CASSQLTVAGGGNEQFF